The 5 T cell receptor beta chains listed next were all sequenced from one sample in a study of T cells in Graves' hyperthyroidism and ophthalmopathy. TCR beta CDR3 sequences were amplified from RNA transcripts. During a first-round RT-PCR of the TCR CDR3, the HTBI primer set was used. TCRdb analysed the multiplex PCR reads with MiXCR anew, one entry per CDR3 protein. The sample has hundreds of thousands of distinct CDR3 sequences; 35% to 45% are singletons. The specimen was blood. These receptors originate from a man younger than 30 with Graves' hyperthyroidism.

In regard to this clonotype: This may stem from a read error, because a much larger clone lies one nucleotide away. This rearrangement joins TRBV7-2 to TRBJ1-5; no clear D gene. There are 14 residues in the CDR3. Germline assignment: CDR1 SGHTA and CDR2 FQGNSA. With 7 bases removed from V and 4 bases from J, the gap between germline ends came to 14 bases. For the CDR3, the DNA is TGTGCCAGCACCGCCGCCCGCGGTAATCAGCCCCAGCATTTT. Its protein product is CASTAARGNQPQHF.

This clonotype was recorded only once. The CDR3 DNA follows: TGTGCCAGCAGCCCTTCACTAGCGGGAGGGCAGCCCCAGCATTTT. As protein: CASSPSLAGGQPQHF. The chain uses TRBV7-9 and TRBJ1-5; D gene ambiguous. Germline V lookup: CDR1 SEHNR, CDR2 FQNEAQ (reference sequence). The CDR3 runs 15 residues. V shed 5 bases and J shed 7 bases, with 18 bases lying between them.

Note on this clonotype: A single base separates this from a much larger clone, so it may be a read error. The rearrangement joins TRBV7-2 to TRBJ2-2, with a possible D match to TRBD2 (5 bases). CDR3 length: 18 residues. V lost 0 bases, J lost 0 bases, and 14 bases lay in between. Germline V gene lookup returns CDR1 SGHTA and CDR2 FQGNSA. CDR3 DNA sequence: TGTGCCAGCAGCTTAGCCCCCTTCGAGGGAACGAACACCGGGGAGCTGTTTTTT. This translates into CASSLAPFEGTNTGELFF.

This rearrangement joins TRBV7-9 to TRBJ1-2; possibly TRBD1 for D (5 bases). The CDR3 covers 16 residues. Trimming stripped 5 bases from V and 5 bases from J, with 21 bases between. CDR1 SEHNR and CDR2 FQNEAQ come from the germline V gene (reference sequence). CDR3 sequence: CASSETTELSFYGYTF. The CDR3, as DNA: TGTGCCAGCAGCGAAACGACAGAGTTGTCTTTTTATGGCTACACCTTC. The complete variable domain, with remaining parts taken from reference TRBV7-9 and TRBJ1-2, reads DTGVSQNPRHKITKRGQNVTFRCDPISEHNRLYWYRQTLGQGPEFLTYFQNEAQLEKSRLLSDRFSAERPKGSFSTLEIQRTEQGDSAMYLCASSETTELSFYGYTFGSGTRLTVV.

This clonotype is a singleton in its sample. The J gene is TRBJ1-1, the V gene TRBV15; D is uncertain. The germline V gene encodes CDR1 LNHNV and CDR2 YYDKDF (reference sequence). Trimming pared 3 bases from V and 7 bases from J, leaving 15 bases between. This CDR3 is built from 14 residues. The CDR3 protein is CATSSDGWYSEAFF. CDR3 DNA: TGTGCCACCAGCAGCGATGGATGGTACAGTGAAGCTTTCTTT.